Listed below are T cell receptor beta chains from one sample, sequenced in a study of OX40 agonist ivuxolimab in advanced cancers. Libraries were prepared by immunoSEQ multiplex PCR; TCRdb keeps only in-frame clonotypes and omits some of them. Among approximately 70,000 clones listed, about nine tenths were seen once. The sequencing used CD4+ or CD8+ T cells sorted from blood, collected in a trial of the OX40 agonist ivuxolimab. These receptors all come from an adult with an advanced solid tumor such as melanoma, head and neck, liver or kidney cancer. Both conserved end residues are part of each CDR3. A D gene is named only where the DNA matches it firmly. Only part of the rows carry a size: once, few, many, or a class if the clone is expanded.

cdr3_nt: TGTGCCAGCAGTAGCGGACAGGGTGGCGAGCAGTACTTC; cdr3_aa: CASSSGQGGEQYF; clone_size: NA; j_call: TRBJ2-7; d_call: TRBD1; v_call: TRBV28
cdr3_nt: TGTGCCATCAGTGCCACTAGCGGGAGGGCCTTCGGGGAGCTGTTTTTT; cdr3_aa: CAISATSGRAFGELFF; clone_size: NA; j_call: TRBJ2-2; d_call: TRBD2; v_call: TRBV10-3
cdr3_nt: TGTGCCAGCTCACCGGGCAAGGGGGCCTATGGCTACACCTTC; cdr3_aa: CASSPGKGAYGYTF; clone_size: NA; j_call: TRBJ1-2; d_call: TRBD1; v_call: TRBV18
cdr3_nt: TGTGCCTTATCAGGGGGCGCGGGCGAGCAGTACTTC; cdr3_aa: CALSGGAGEQYF; clone_size: NA; j_call: TRBJ2-7; d_call: TRBD1; v_call: TRBV30
cdr3_nt: TGTGCCAGCAGCTTTCAAACAGCAATGAACACTGAAGCTTTCTTT; cdr3_aa: CASSFQTAMNTEAFF; clone_size: once; j_call: TRBJ1-1; d_call: NA; v_call: TRBV5-5
cdr3_nt: TGTGCCAGCAGCTTCCCGGGGATTGGCTACACCTTC; cdr3_aa: CASSFPGIGYTF; clone_size: NA; j_call: TRBJ1-2; d_call: NA; v_call: TRBV5-5
cdr3_nt: TGCGCCAGCAGCTTGGACAGAAACACTGAAGCTTTCTTT; cdr3_aa: CASSLDRNTEAFF; clone_size: NA; j_call: TRBJ1-1; d_call: NA; v_call: TRBV5-1
cdr3_nt: TGTGCCAGCAGCTCTACCAGCGGGAGGGGCGCAGATACGCAGTATTTT; cdr3_aa: CASSSTSGRGADTQYF; clone_size: once; j_call: TRBJ2-3; d_call: TRBD2; v_call: TRBV11-3
cdr3_nt: TGTGCCAGCTCACCACAGGGGGAAGGAGACATTCAGTACTTC; cdr3_aa: CASSPQGEGDIQYF; clone_size: NA; j_call: TRBJ2-4; d_call: NA; v_call: TRBV18
cdr3_nt: TGTGCCAGCAGTGAACTCATGGGCGAAGCTTTCTTT; cdr3_aa: CASSELMGEAFF; clone_size: NA; j_call: TRBJ1-1; d_call: NA; v_call: TRBV2
cdr3_nt: TGCGCCAGCAGGTGGGCGGAGGAGACCCAGTACTTC; cdr3_aa: CASRWAEETQYF; clone_size: NA; j_call: TRBJ2-5; d_call: NA; v_call: TRBV5-1
cdr3_nt: TGTGCCAGCAGACCGCGGACAGAGGGGAATTCACCCCTCCACTTT; cdr3_aa: CASRPRTEGNSPLHF; clone_size: NA; j_call: TRBJ1-6; d_call: NA; v_call: TRBV5-5
cdr3_nt: TGTGCCATCAGTGGGGGACAGGGGAATCAGCCCCAGCATTTT; cdr3_aa: CAISGGQGNQPQHF; clone_size: once; j_call: TRBJ1-5; d_call: TRBD1; v_call: TRBV10-3
cdr3_nt: TGTGCCAGCAGCTTAGGATCTGGGCAGTATTTT; cdr3_aa: CASSLGSGQYF; clone_size: once; j_call: TRBJ2-3; d_call: NA; v_call: TRBV7-8
cdr3_nt: TGCGCCAGCAGCTTGTCAGCGCCCAGCACAGATACGCAGTATTTT; cdr3_aa: CASSLSAPSTDTQYF; clone_size: NA; j_call: TRBJ2-3; d_call: NA; v_call: TRBV5-1
cdr3_nt: TGTGCCAGTAGTGACCAGGGAGAAGAGACCCAGTACTTC; cdr3_aa: CASSDQGEETQYF; clone_size: NA; j_call: TRBJ2-5; d_call: NA; v_call: TRBV19
cdr3_nt: TGTGCCAGTAGTACCACCGGGACAGGGATGAGCTATGGCTACACCTTC; cdr3_aa: CASSTTGTGMSYGYTF; clone_size: NA; j_call: TRBJ1-2; d_call: TRBD1; v_call: TRBV19
cdr3_nt: TGTGCCAGCACCCTTTTGCGGGAGTTCCACAATGAGCAGTTCTTC; cdr3_aa: CASTLLREFHNEQFF; clone_size: once; j_call: TRBJ2-1; d_call: TRBD2; v_call: TRBV27
cdr3_nt: TGTGCCAGCAGTTTATCAATTCCGGGTACTGAAGCTTTCTTT; cdr3_aa: CASSLSIPGTEAFF; clone_size: NA; j_call: TRBJ1-1; d_call: NA; v_call: TRBV28
cdr3_nt: TGCGCCAGCAGCTTTAGGGACACAGATACGCAGTATTTT; cdr3_aa: CASSFRDTDTQYF; clone_size: NA; j_call: TRBJ2-3; d_call: NA; v_call: TRBV5-1
cdr3_nt: TGTGCCAGCAGACTACCCCAGGGCAGCCTAAATCAGCCCCAGCATTTT; cdr3_aa: CASRLPQGSLNQPQHF; clone_size: NA; j_call: TRBJ1-5; d_call: NA; v_call: TRBV28
cdr3_nt: TGTGCCAGTAGTACCGCCCGTTCACCCCTCCACTTT; cdr3_aa: CASSTARSPLHF; clone_size: once; j_call: TRBJ1-6; d_call: NA; v_call: TRBV19
cdr3_nt: TGTGCCTGGAGCGGAGGGGGGGATCAGCCCCAGCATTTT; cdr3_aa: CAWSGGGDQPQHF; clone_size: NA; j_call: TRBJ1-5; d_call: NA; v_call: TRBV30
cdr3_nt: TGTGCCAGCAGGAGGACATCCAACTATGGCTACACCTTC; cdr3_aa: CASRRTSNYGYTF; clone_size: once; j_call: TRBJ1-2; d_call: NA; v_call: TRBV28
cdr3_nt: TGTGCCAGCAGTCCTGGACAGGCCCGAGGCTACACCTTC; cdr3_aa: CASSPGQARGYTF; clone_size: NA; j_call: TRBJ1-2; d_call: TRBD1; v_call: TRBV2
cdr3_nt: TGTGCCAGCAGCCGGGGGGGGATGGGAAATCAGCCCCAGCATTTT; cdr3_aa: CASSRGGMGNQPQHF; clone_size: NA; j_call: TRBJ1-5; d_call: NA; v_call: TRBV7-2
cdr3_nt: TGTGCCAGCAAGGGCCTTTGGAGCTACACCTTC; cdr3_aa: CASKGLWSYTF; clone_size: NA; j_call: TRBJ1-2; d_call: NA; v_call: TRBV6-5
cdr3_nt: TGTGCCAGTAGTACATCAGGGGCAGGTCAGCCCCAGCATTTT; cdr3_aa: CASSTSGAGQPQHF; clone_size: NA; j_call: TRBJ1-5; d_call: NA; v_call: TRBV19
cdr3_nt: TGTGCCAGCAGCTTAGTGGCAGGCGATAGCACAGATACGCAGTATTTT; cdr3_aa: CASSLVAGDSTDTQYF; clone_size: NA; j_call: TRBJ2-3; d_call: NA; v_call: TRBV11-3
cdr3_nt: TGTGCCAGCAGTTACTCCCCCAGGGGGACCTCTTACGAGCAGTACTTC; cdr3_aa: CASSYSPRGTSYEQYF; clone_size: NA; j_call: TRBJ2-7; d_call: TRBD1; v_call: TRBV6-5
cdr3_nt: TGTGCCAGCAGCTTGGTAGAGCGGCTAGCGGGGACGCAGTACTTC; cdr3_aa: CASSLVERLAGTQYF; clone_size: once; j_call: TRBJ2-7; d_call: TRBD2; v_call: TRBV5-6
cdr3_nt: TGTGCCAGCAGTGTCCTTAGCGGGGGAATATCAGATACGCAGTATTTT; cdr3_aa: CASSVLSGGISDTQYF; clone_size: NA; j_call: TRBJ2-3; d_call: TRBD2; v_call: TRBV28
cdr3_nt: TGTGCCAGCAGCTTGTGGCTAGCGGATGCCTACGAGCAGTACTTC; cdr3_aa: CASSLWLADAYEQYF; clone_size: NA; j_call: TRBJ2-7; d_call: TRBD2; v_call: TRBV11-3